The 21 T cell receptor beta chains reported below all come from one sample, sequenced in a study of shared clonotypes between healthy human individuals. In the naive CD8 group, cells lacked CD45RO and were positively selected for CCR7, so terminally differentiated effector memory CD45RA+ cells were left out. Measured with immunoSEQ multiplex PCR; TCRdb has only the in-frame clones, and not every one. The repertoire consists of 2 million to 2.5 million clones, with about 92% occurring once and the leading ten covering 1.5% to 2%. Specimen: naive CD8+ T cells from PBMCs. These receptors came from a man younger than 35 in good health. Some clones in this sample may be carry-over from other donors' samples.

Here the CDR3 DNA reads TGCGCCAGCAGCCAGGGGGAAAACACTGAAGCTTTCTTT. Protein: CASSQGENTEAFF. The chain recombines TRBV4-1 with TRBJ1-1, with D perhaps matching TRBD1 (5 bases). Germline V gene lookup returns CDR1 MGHRA and CDR2 YSYEKL. The CDR3 runs to 13 residues. Trimming pared 3 bases from V and 2 bases from J, leaving 7 bases between.

This clone was seen only once. CDR3 loop: CASSYVGVFGAGELFF. CDR3 bases: TGCGCCAGCAGCTACGTTGGAGTCTTTGGCGCCGGGGAGCTGTTTTTT. This sequence joins TRBV4-3 and TRBJ2-2; D not resolved. Germline-derived CDR1 and CDR2 are LGHNA and YSLEER. V gave up 5 bases and J gave up 6 bases, with 19 bases separating them. The CDR3 sequence is 16 residues long.

CDR3 loop: CASTRSGELFF. CDR3 DNA: TGTGCCAGCACGCGCTCCGGGGAGCTGTTTTTT. The chain joins TRBV5-6 to TRBJ2-2, with D unresolved. There are 11 residues in the CDR3. Trimming left V 6 bases short and J 6 bases short, with 6 bases between. The germline gives CDR1 SGHDT, CDR2 YYEEEE.

The gene calls are TRBV6-1 and TRBJ2-7, with 8 bases fitting TRBD2. Trimming cost V 4 bases and J 12 bases; bases outside gene matches: 14. The CDR3 length is 14 residues. The germline gives CDR1 MNHNS, CDR2 SASEGT. CDR3 DNA: TGTGCCAGCAGTGGTCGAGAAGCGGGAGTCGCATTGTACTTC. Protein sequence: CASSGREAGVALYF.

The chain employs TRBV19 and TRBJ2-7, with 7 positions matching TRBD2. The V and J ends lost 7 bases and 2 bases, in that order; junction bases with no gene match: 8. From germline, CDR1 is LNHDA and CDR2 SQIVND (reference sequence). The CDR3 consists of 14 residues. The CDR3 spells CASTSWEGPYEQYF. For the CDR3, the DNA is TGTGCCAGTACCTCCTGGGAGGGACCCTACGAGCAGTACTTC.

This clone occurred once. CDR3 residues: CASSPAGHTYEQYF. In DNA, the CDR3 is TGTGCCAGCAGCCCGGCGGGACATACCTACGAGCAGTACTTC. The rearrangement links TRBV7-9 to TRBJ2-7, with D possibly being TRBD1 or TRBD2 (6 bases each). Germline V gene sequence: CDR1 SEHNR, CDR2 FQNEAQ (reference sequence). The V and J ends lost 5 bases and 2 bases respectively, with 13 bases between them. The CDR3 is made up of 14 amino acids.

The CDR3 nucleotides read TGTGCCGGGGGGAGAAACACTGAAGCTTTCTTT. Amino acids: CAGGRNTEAFF. The gene calls are TRBV21-1 and TRBJ1-1. TRBV21-1 is reported as a pseudogene. The CDR3 loop spans 11 amino acids.

V gene TRBV5-6 combines with J gene TRBJ2-3, with D possibly being TRBD2 (6 bases). Germline-derived CDR1 and CDR2 are SGHDT and YYEEEE. The CDR3 contains 14 residues. The V end was cut by 4 bases, the J end by 3 bases, with 12 bases between. The CDR3 nucleotides are TGTGCCAGCAGCGGGGGACTGAAAACAGATACGCAGTATTTT. Translating it yields CASSGGLKTDTQYF.

This chain connects TRBV5-1 to TRBJ2-1; 8 positions match TRBD1. Germline V CDR1 and CDR2: SGHRS, YFSETQ. V shed 7 bases and J 5 bases; nucleotides not matched to a gene: 5. The CDR3 has 13 amino acids. The CDR3 nucleotides are TGCGCCAGCGGGGACAGGTCAAACAATGAGCAGTTCTTC. Protein: CASGDRSNNEQFF.

Points on this clone: Different DNA sequences within this sample yield the same CDR3. The chain combines TRBV5-1 with TRBJ2-7, with 9 bases lining up with TRBD2. CDR1 is SGHRS, CDR2 YFSETQ, per germline. V lost 0 bases to trimming and J lost 2 bases; unmatched junction nucleotides: 3. The CDR3 covers 15 residues. The CDR3 DNA is TGCGCCAGCAGCTTGGCTGCTAGCGGGGCCTACGAGCAGTACTTC. Its protein is CASSLAASGAYEQYF.

The V gene is TRBV5-6, the J gene TRBJ1-2, with TRBD1 matching 9 bases. The CDR3 has 14 residues. The junction had 5 bases not matched to a gene; V was cut back by 4 bases and J by 4 bases. Germline V lookup: CDR1 SGHDT, CDR2 YYEEEE. The CDR3 is CASSAGQGIYGYTF. CDR3 nucleotide sequence: TGTGCCAGCAGCGCGGGACAGGGAATCTATGGCTACACCTTC.

The chain is built from TRBV7-7 and TRBJ2-1; 7 nucleotides line up with TRBD1. Per the germline V gene, CDR1 is SSHAT and CDR2 is FNYEAQ (reference sequence). V dropped 5 bases and J dropped 5; count of bases not matched to a gene: 3. The CDR3 is 13 amino acids. In DNA, the CDR3 is TGTGCCAGCAGCGCCGGGACAGACAATGAGCAGTTCTTC. Amino acids: CASSAGTDNEQFF.

This clone was seen only once. V gene TRBV27 combines with J gene TRBJ1-2; D unresolved. Trimming left V 2 bases short and J 5 bases short, with 12 bases between. The CDR3 has 14 amino acids. Looked up from germline, CDR1 is MNHEY and CDR2 is SMNVEV (reference sequence). As DNA, the CDR3 is TGTGCCAGCAGTTTAAGTCCCGTCTTGTATGGCTACACCTTC. Its translation: CASSLSPVLYGYTF.

The chain links TRBV28 to TRBJ1-2; 7 bases map to TRBD1. V gave up 5 bases and J gave up 3 bases; unmatched junction bases: 6. This CDR3 region has 14 residues. CDR1 is MDHEN, CDR2 SYDVKM, per germline. The CDR3 coding sequence is TGTGCCAGCAGTGTCGGACAGGTTTACTATGGCTACACCTTC. Translation gives CASSVGQVYYGYTF.

This chain connects TRBV27 to TRBJ2-7; D is possibly TRBD1 (6 bases). V lost 3 bases to trimming and J lost 3 bases, with 9 bases between them. The CDR3 loop spans 13 amino acids. Germline V gene lookup returns CDR1 MNHEY and CDR2 SMNVEV (reference sequence). The CDR3 region has the DNA TGTGCCAGCAGTTTTATACAGGGCTACGAGCAGTACTTC. It codes for CASSFIQGYEQYF.

This chain uses TRBV9 with TRBJ2-5, with 7 bases lining up with TRBD2. V shed 2 bases, J shed 2 bases, and the junction held 6 bases outside the gene matches. The CDR3 has 15 amino acids. Germline V gene sequence: CDR1 SGDLS, CDR2 YYNGEE. The CDR3 coding sequence is TGTGCCAGCAGCGTGTATAGCGGGCTTCAAGAGACCCAGTACTTC. Its translation is CASSVYSGLQETQYF.

The rearrangement links TRBV9 to TRBJ1-1; D is perhaps TRBD1 (6 bases). The germline V gene has CDR1 SGDLS and CDR2 YYNGEE. The CDR3 has 15 residues. Trimming left V 0 bases short and J 3 bases short, with 12 bases between. CDR3 sequence reads: CASSVAWGPYTEAFF. For the CDR3, the DNA is TGTGCCAGCAGCGTAGCTTGGGGGCCATACACTGAAGCTTTCTTT. Together with reference TRBV9 and TRBJ1-1, the CDR3 gives the full variable domain: DSGVTQTPKHLITATGQRVTLRCSPRSGDLSVYWYQQSLDQGLQFLIQYYNGEERAKGNILERFSAQQFPDLHSELNLSSLELGDSALYFCASSVAWGPYTEAFFGQGTRLTVV.

V usage is TRBV19 and J usage is TRBJ1-5; 8 bases are shared with TRBD1. This CDR3 is 16 amino acids long. Trimming at V came to 4 bases and at J to 1 base, leaving 6 bases not matched to a gene. The germline V gene encodes CDR1 LNHDA and CDR2 SQIVND (reference sequence). CDR3 DNA: TGTGCCAGTAGTAGGCCGAGACAGGGGAGCAATCAGCCCCAGCATTTT. Translation: CASSRPRQGSNQPQHF.

The V gene is TRBV7-8, the J gene TRBJ2-5; 8 bases match TRBD1. Germline values: CDR1 SGHVS, CDR2 FQNEAQ. V dropped 5 bases and J dropped 3; count of bases not matched to a gene: 11. CDR3 length: 16 amino acids. The CDR3 DNA reads as TGTGCCAGCAGCCTTCTACAGGGGGATCAAGAAGAGACCCAGTACTTC. This encodes CASSLLQGDQEETQYF.

The genes are TRBV7-9 and TRBJ2-7; 9 nucleotides match TRBD1. From germline, CDR1 is SEHNR and CDR2 FQNEAQ (reference sequence). CDR3 length equals 12 residues. J lost 5 bases, V lost 5 bases, and 1 base had no gene match. This chain's CDR3 is CASSGDRDEQYF. Here the CDR3 DNA reads TGTGCCAGCAGCGGGGACAGGGACGAGCAGTACTTC.

The rearrangement joins TRBV27 to TRBJ1-1, with TRBD1 matching 7 bases. In germline, CDR1 is MNHEY, CDR2 SMNVEV (reference sequence). The ends lost 2 bases at V and 10 bases at J; junction bases unmatched: 10. The CDR3 covers 14 residues. The CDR3 is CASSLTGEVFGAFF. In DNA form, the CDR3 reads TGTGCCAGCAGTTTAACAGGGGAGGTCTTTGGAGCTTTCTTT.